This T cell receptor (beta chain) is from a study of blood T cell repertoires in COVID-19. Study-level background: Both acute and convalescent COVID-19 samples were obtained from the United States, Italy and Spain.

Trimming removed 5 bases from V and 2 bases from J, with 8 bases in between. This CDR3 spans 13 amino acids. Germline values: CDR1 MNHEY, CDR2 SMNVEV (reference sequence). Profiling relied on immunoSEQ multiplex PCR, and the TCRdb table lists in-frame clones only, not all of them. The sample includes 340,000 or so clones, 65% to 90% of them seen just once. Categorization into cohorts depended on clinical history that participants reported. The sequence was collected from a woman in her thirties or forties with acute COVID-19. The sequencing sample was made of PBMCs or T cells enriched from blood (not recorded which). This chain uses TRBV27 with TRBJ2-3, with D possibly being TRBD2 (5 bases). The CDR3 coding sequence is TGTGCCAGCAGTAGCGGCCTCACAGATACGCAGTATTTT. Its protein is CASSSGLTDTQYF.